This is a list of T cell receptor beta chains from one sample in a study of cytomegalovirus exposure and HLA in healthy donors. The table came from immunoSEQ multiplex PCR; TCRdb's copy has only in-frame clones and leaves some out. Among 100,000 to 150,000 clones listed, 85% to 95% were seen once. Sequencing was done on a sample of PBMCs. All receptors derive from a young woman in good health and CMV-seronegative. Each CDR3 is given with its conserved first and last residue. Fields, in order: CDR3 DNA, CDR3 protein, J gene, clone size, V gene, D gene. A D gene is named only where the DNA matches it firmly. Clone size, where shown, is once, few, many, or a class for clones that have expanded.

cdr3_nt: TGCGCCAGCAGCTTGGGTACTACTATTAATTCACCCCTCCACTTT
cdr3_aa: CASSLGTTINSPLHF
j_call: TRBJ1-6
clone_size: few
v_call: TRBV5-1
d_call: .

cdr3_nt: TGTGCCGTACGCCGGGACAGTTACACTGAAGCTTTCTTT
cdr3_aa: CAVRRDSYTEAFF
j_call: TRBJ1-1
clone_size: .
v_call: TRBV6-1
d_call: TRBD1

cdr3_nt: TGTGCTAGTGGTCACCCACCGGGGGGGACTTCCTACGAGCAGTACTTC
cdr3_aa: CASGHPPGGTSYEQYF
j_call: TRBJ2-7
clone_size: .
v_call: TRBV12-5
d_call: TRBD2

cdr3_nt: TGTGCCAGCAGTTACAGGTTTAGTAGCAATCAGCCCCAGCATTTT
cdr3_aa: CASSYRFSSNQPQHF
j_call: TRBJ1-5
clone_size: .
v_call: TRBV2
d_call: .

cdr3_nt: TGCGCCAGCAGCCCGGACGGGAACAATGAGCAGTTCTTC
cdr3_aa: CASSPDGNNEQFF
j_call: TRBJ2-1
clone_size: .
v_call: TRBV4-1
d_call: .

cdr3_nt: TGTGCCAGCAGTTTAGATGGGACAGGGGGCTATGGCTACACCTTC
cdr3_aa: CASSLDGTGGYGYTF
j_call: TRBJ1-2
clone_size: once
v_call: TRBV28
d_call: TRBD1

cdr3_nt: TGTGCCTGGAGTCATCAGGAACCCGCCGTAGAGACCCAGTACTTC
cdr3_aa: CAWSHQEPAVETQYF
j_call: TRBJ2-5
clone_size: .
v_call: TRBV30
d_call: .

cdr3_nt: TGTGCCAGCAGCTCCGGGTTATTCAATCAGCCCCAGCATTTT
cdr3_aa: CASSSGLFNQPQHF
j_call: TRBJ1-5
clone_size: .
v_call: TRBV5-8
d_call: .

cdr3_nt: TGTGCCAGCAGCTCACGCAGGGTTGGGGATACGCAGTATTTT
cdr3_aa: CASSSRRVGDTQYF
j_call: TRBJ2-3
clone_size: few
v_call: TRBV7-6
d_call: .

cdr3_nt: TGCGCCAGCAGCTTAGGGAGACTGAACACTGAAGCTTTCTTT
cdr3_aa: CASSLGRLNTEAFF
j_call: TRBJ1-1
clone_size: .
v_call: TRBV5-1
d_call: .

cdr3_nt: TGTGCCACCAGCAAACGAAGACAGGGGTTGCGGGAGACCCAGTACTTC
cdr3_aa: CATSKRRQGLRETQYF
j_call: TRBJ2-5
clone_size: .
v_call: TRBV15
d_call: TRBD1

cdr3_nt: TGTGCCAGCAGCTTAGCGGACGGCAATCAGCCCCAGCATTTT
cdr3_aa: CASSLADGNQPQHF
j_call: TRBJ1-5
clone_size: .
v_call: TRBV5-8
d_call: .

cdr3_nt: TGTGCCAGTAGTACCGACAGGGCGGTAAGACAGCCCCAGCATTTT
cdr3_aa: CASSTDRAVRQPQHF
j_call: TRBJ1-5
clone_size: .
v_call: TRBV19
d_call: TRBD1

cdr3_nt: TGTGCCAGCCGAGTAGGGGGTGGTAATGAGCAGTTCTTC
cdr3_aa: CASRVGGGNEQFF
j_call: TRBJ2-1
clone_size: .
v_call: TRBV6-5
d_call: .

cdr3_nt: TGTGCCAGCGGCCATCGACAGGGGGATCAGCCCCAGCATTTT
cdr3_aa: CASGHRQGDQPQHF
j_call: TRBJ1-5
clone_size: .
v_call: TRBV28
d_call: TRBD1

cdr3_nt: TGTGCCAGCAGCCCGGGACAGGGAGGTCAGCCCCAGCATTTT
cdr3_aa: CASSPGQGGQPQHF
j_call: TRBJ1-5
clone_size: .
v_call: TRBV6-5
d_call: TRBD1

cdr3_nt: TGTGCCAGCAGCGGGGCGACTAGCGGAAGCTCCTACGAGCAGTACTTC
cdr3_aa: CASSGATSGSSYEQYF
j_call: TRBJ2-7
clone_size: .
v_call: TRBV5-4
d_call: TRBD2

cdr3_nt: TGCACCAGCAGCCAAGACCAAGCGGGAGGCTACACCTTC
cdr3_aa: CTSSQDQAGGYTF
j_call: TRBJ1-2
clone_size: .
v_call: TRBV1
d_call: .

cdr3_nt: TGTGCCATCTCCGGACAGGGGCGGTACGAGCAGTACTTC
cdr3_aa: CAISGQGRYEQYF
j_call: TRBJ2-7
clone_size: .
v_call: TRBV10-3
d_call: TRBD1

cdr3_nt: TGTGCCAGCAGCCCGACAGGGACCCCTCGCGAGCAGTACTTC
cdr3_aa: CASSPTGTPREQYF
j_call: TRBJ2-7
clone_size: .
v_call: TRBV5-5
d_call: TRBD1

cdr3_nt: TGTGCCAGCAGCTTTGGGACAACCCACAATGAGCAGTTCTTC
cdr3_aa: CASSFGTTHNEQFF
j_call: TRBJ2-1
clone_size: .
v_call: TRBV7-9
d_call: .

cdr3_nt: TGTGCCAGCAGCTTAGATAGCGGGAGTTACGAGCAGTACTTC
cdr3_aa: CASSLDSGSYEQYF
j_call: TRBJ2-7
clone_size: .
v_call: TRBV7-2
d_call: TRBD2

cdr3_nt: TGTGCCAGCAGTAAGGGGGCTCCCCAAGAGACCCAGTACTTC
cdr3_aa: CASSKGAPQETQYF
j_call: TRBJ2-5
clone_size: .
v_call: TRBV7-2
d_call: TRBD1

cdr3_nt: TGTGCCAGCAGCTCAGGCGGGATTAGCACAGATACGCAGTATTTT
cdr3_aa: CASSSGGISTDTQYF
j_call: TRBJ2-3
clone_size: once
v_call: TRBV7-9
d_call: .

cdr3_nt: TGTGCCAGCAGTGAAGAGGGGACTGTGGCGGGAGGCCCCACAGATACGCAGTATTTT
cdr3_aa: CASSEEGTVAGGPTDTQYF
j_call: TRBJ2-3
clone_size: .
v_call: TRBV2
d_call: TRBD2

cdr3_nt: TGTGCCAGCAGTGGTGACGCGGCCGGGGAGCTGTTTTTT
cdr3_aa: CASSGDAAGELFF
j_call: TRBJ2-2
clone_size: once
v_call: TRBV2
d_call: .

cdr3_nt: TGTGCCAGCAGTTTTGGGGCCGGAAACACCATATATTTT
cdr3_aa: CASSFGAGNTIYF
j_call: TRBJ1-3
clone_size: .
v_call: TRBV2
d_call: .

cdr3_nt: TGTGCCAGCAGTCCGGAGTGGCGGAACAATGAGCAGTTCTTC
cdr3_aa: CASSPEWRNNEQFF
j_call: TRBJ2-1
clone_size: .
v_call: TRBV6-1
d_call: .

cdr3_nt: TGTGCCTGGAGTAGGACTAGCGGTTACAATGAGCAGTTCTTC
cdr3_aa: CAWSRTSGYNEQFF
j_call: TRBJ2-1
clone_size: .
v_call: TRBV30
d_call: TRBD2

cdr3_nt: TGCGCCAGCAGCCCGGGAAACTCCGGGACAGGGAATCAGCCCCAGCATTTT
cdr3_aa: CASSPGNSGTGNQPQHF
j_call: TRBJ1-5
clone_size: .
v_call: TRBV5-1
d_call: TRBD1

cdr3_nt: TGTGCCAGCAGATTCTCCCGACAGGGTAGGAATCAGCCCCAGCATTTT
cdr3_aa: CASRFSRQGRNQPQHF
j_call: TRBJ1-5
clone_size: .
v_call: TRBV28
d_call: TRBD1

cdr3_nt: TGTGCCAGCAGCTTAAGGGCAGGGCCTTCTGGGGCCAACGTCCTGACTTTC
cdr3_aa: CASSLRAGPSGANVLTF
j_call: TRBJ2-6
clone_size: .
v_call: TRBV7-2
d_call: .

cdr3_nt: TGTGCCAGCAGCCAAAGGGGGACGACAAGAAACACCATATATTTT
cdr3_aa: CASSQRGTTRNTIYF
j_call: TRBJ1-3
clone_size: .
v_call: TRBV5-6
d_call: .

cdr3_nt: TGTGCCAGCAGCTTTATGGGACAGGGGGGTATAGCTGAAGCTTTCTTT
cdr3_aa: CASSFMGQGGIAEAFF
j_call: TRBJ1-1
clone_size: .
v_call: TRBV11-2
d_call: TRBD1

cdr3_nt: TGTGCCAGCCACGGTCCCGGGGGACTTAACACTGAAGCTTTCTTT
cdr3_aa: CASHGPGGLNTEAFF
j_call: TRBJ1-1
clone_size: .
v_call: TRBV2
d_call: .

cdr3_nt: TGCAGCGTGGGGGGACAGGGTGGCAATCAGCCCCAGCATTTT
cdr3_aa: CSVGGQGGNQPQHF
j_call: TRBJ1-5
clone_size: .
v_call: TRBV29-1
d_call: TRBD1

cdr3_nt: TGCAGCGTTGTTATTGGGCCCTATGGCTACACCTTC
cdr3_aa: CSVVIGPYGYTF
j_call: TRBJ1-2
clone_size: .
v_call: TRBV29-1
d_call: .

cdr3_nt: TGTGCCAGCAGCCAAATAATCACAGATACGCAGTATTTT
cdr3_aa: CASSQIITDTQYF
j_call: TRBJ2-3
clone_size: .
v_call: TRBV14
d_call: .

cdr3_nt: TGTGCCAGCAAACGTGGATACGGGACAGGGGCTGAAAAACTGTTTTTT
cdr3_aa: CASKRGYGTGAEKLFF
j_call: TRBJ1-4
clone_size: .
v_call: TRBV27
d_call: TRBD1

cdr3_nt: TGTGCCAGCAGTGACGGGACAGGGGGCAATGAGCAGTTCTTC
cdr3_aa: CASSDGTGGNEQFF
j_call: TRBJ2-1
clone_size: many
v_call: TRBV6-4
d_call: TRBD1

cdr3_nt: TGTGCCAGCAGTTTTAGCGGGGGCTACAATGAGCAGTTCTTC
cdr3_aa: CASSFSGGYNEQFF
j_call: TRBJ2-1
clone_size: .
v_call: TRBV28
d_call: TRBD2

cdr3_nt: TGTGCCAGCAGCCTAAACCAAAATCAGCCCCAGCATTTT
cdr3_aa: CASSLNQNQPQHF
j_call: TRBJ1-5
clone_size: once
v_call: TRBV7-2
d_call: .

cdr3_nt: TGTGCCAGCAGCTTGAGGGGGCCTGAAGCTTTCTTT
cdr3_aa: CASSLRGPEAFF
j_call: TRBJ1-1
clone_size: many
v_call: TRBV5-6
d_call: TRBD1